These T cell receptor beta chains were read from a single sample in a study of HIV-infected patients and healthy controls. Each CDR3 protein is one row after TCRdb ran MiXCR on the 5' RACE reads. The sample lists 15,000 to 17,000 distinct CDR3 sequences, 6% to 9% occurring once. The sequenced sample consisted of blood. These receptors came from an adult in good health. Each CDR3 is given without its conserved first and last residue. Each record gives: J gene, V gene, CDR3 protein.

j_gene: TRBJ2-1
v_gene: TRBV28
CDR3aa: ASKAEMSSYNEQF

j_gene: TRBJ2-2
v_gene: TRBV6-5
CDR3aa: VTAPRVDTGELF

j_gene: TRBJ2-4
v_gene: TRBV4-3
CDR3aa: ASSRGLAGDLAKNIQY

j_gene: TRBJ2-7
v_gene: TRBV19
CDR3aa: ASSIGRGGSYEQY

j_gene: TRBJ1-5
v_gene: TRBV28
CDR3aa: ASSLPPTGRQPQH

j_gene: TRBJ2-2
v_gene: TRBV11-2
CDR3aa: ASSPQGAGELF

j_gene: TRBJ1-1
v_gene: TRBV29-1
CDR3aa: SVEDFGAAEAF

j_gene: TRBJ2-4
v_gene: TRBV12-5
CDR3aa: ASGLDSQGAAKNIQY

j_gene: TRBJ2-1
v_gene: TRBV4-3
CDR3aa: ASSPQMSSYNEQF

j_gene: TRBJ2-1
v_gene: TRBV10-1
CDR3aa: ASSERREYGGNEQF

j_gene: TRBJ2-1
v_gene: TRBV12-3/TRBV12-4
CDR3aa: ASSLAYLVGEQF

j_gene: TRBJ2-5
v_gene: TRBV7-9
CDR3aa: ASSLIGRSETQY

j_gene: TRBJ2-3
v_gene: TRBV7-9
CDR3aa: ASSSWEDTQY

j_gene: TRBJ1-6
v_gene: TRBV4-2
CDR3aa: ASSPGTDSPLH

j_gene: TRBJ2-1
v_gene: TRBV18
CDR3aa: ASSPGKKRDSYNEQF

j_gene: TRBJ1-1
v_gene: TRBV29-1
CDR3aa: SVEGQHMNTEAF

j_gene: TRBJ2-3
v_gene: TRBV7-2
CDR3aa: ASSSVGSSTDTQY

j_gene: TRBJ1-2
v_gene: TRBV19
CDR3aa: ASSSLEGVGGYT

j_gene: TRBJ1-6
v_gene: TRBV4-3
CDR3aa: ASSQGTTVDNSPLH

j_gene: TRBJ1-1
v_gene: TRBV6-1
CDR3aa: ASRRSGEAF

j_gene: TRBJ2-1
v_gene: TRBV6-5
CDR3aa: ASSYTSGSVGEQF

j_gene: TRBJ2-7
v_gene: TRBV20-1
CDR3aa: SARTGRMHEEQY

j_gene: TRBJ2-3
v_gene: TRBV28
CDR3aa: ASRGIYTDTQY

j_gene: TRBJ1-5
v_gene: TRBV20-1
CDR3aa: SASRPGSYSNQPQH

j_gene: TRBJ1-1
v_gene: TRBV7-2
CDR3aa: ASSLEGWANTEAF

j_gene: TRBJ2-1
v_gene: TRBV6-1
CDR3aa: ASSEWRGPEQF

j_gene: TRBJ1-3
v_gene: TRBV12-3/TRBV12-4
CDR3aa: ASSSPSSSGNTIY

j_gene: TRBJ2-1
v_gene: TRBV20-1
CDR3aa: SAPDVPGLQHNEQF

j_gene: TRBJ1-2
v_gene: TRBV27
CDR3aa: ASSPIDGHGYT

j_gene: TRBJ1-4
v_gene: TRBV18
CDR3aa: ASSPPGQLNEKLF

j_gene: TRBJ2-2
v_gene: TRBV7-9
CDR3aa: ASSQSSGLANTGELF

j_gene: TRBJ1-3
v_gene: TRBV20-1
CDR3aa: SAPSGGPGNTIY

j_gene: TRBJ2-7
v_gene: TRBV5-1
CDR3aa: ASSLSVNGRRDEQY

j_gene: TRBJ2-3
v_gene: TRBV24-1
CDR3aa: ATSDTPSTGGTDTQY

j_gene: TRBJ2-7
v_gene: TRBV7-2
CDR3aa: ASSVNELGEQY

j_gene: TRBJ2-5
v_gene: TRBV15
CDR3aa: ATSRDRGLALSQY

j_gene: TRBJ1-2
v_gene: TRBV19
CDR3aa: ASSPSGQTNYGYT

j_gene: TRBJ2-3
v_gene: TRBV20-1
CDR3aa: SARVRGSTDTQY

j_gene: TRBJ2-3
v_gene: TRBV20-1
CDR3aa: SASPEAGAVGDTQY

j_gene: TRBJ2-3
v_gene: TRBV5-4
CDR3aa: ASRTTSGGLDTQY

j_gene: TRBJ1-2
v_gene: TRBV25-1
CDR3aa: ASSEFPGSYGYT

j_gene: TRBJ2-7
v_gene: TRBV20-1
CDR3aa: SARSTETYEQY

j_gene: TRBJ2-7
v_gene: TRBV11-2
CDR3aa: ASSGRDRYYEQY

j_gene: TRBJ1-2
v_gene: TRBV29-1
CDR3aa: SVAVPGQVLGYT

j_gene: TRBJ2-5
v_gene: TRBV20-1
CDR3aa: SAIQRTDQETQY

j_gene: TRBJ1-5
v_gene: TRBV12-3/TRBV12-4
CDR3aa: ASSASGTTNQPQH

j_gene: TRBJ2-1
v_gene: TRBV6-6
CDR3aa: ASSYSARNEQF

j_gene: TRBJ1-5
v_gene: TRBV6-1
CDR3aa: ASSQQGGGNQPQH

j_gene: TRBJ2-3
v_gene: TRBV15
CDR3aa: ATGGVRTDTQY

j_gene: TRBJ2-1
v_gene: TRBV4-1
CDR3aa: ASSQVGQLSLKQF

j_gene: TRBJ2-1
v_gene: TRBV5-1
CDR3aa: ASSLARVSYNEQF

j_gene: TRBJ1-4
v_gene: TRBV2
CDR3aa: ASSLPEGEKLF